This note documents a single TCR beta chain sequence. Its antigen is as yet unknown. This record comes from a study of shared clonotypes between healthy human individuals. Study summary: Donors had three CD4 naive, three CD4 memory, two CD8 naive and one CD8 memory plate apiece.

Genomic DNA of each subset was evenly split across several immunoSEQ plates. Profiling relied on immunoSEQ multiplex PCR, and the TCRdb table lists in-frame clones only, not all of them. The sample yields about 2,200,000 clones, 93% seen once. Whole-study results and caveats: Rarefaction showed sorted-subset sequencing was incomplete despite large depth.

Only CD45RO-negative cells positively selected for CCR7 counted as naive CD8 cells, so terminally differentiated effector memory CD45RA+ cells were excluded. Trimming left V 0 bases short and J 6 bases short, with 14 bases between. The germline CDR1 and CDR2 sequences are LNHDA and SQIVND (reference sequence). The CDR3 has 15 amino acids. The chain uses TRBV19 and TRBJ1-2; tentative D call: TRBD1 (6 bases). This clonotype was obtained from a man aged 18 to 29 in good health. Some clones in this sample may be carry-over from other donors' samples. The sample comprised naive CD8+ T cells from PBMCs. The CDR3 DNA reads TGTGCCAGTAGTATAGAAGAGAGCCACAGGGATGGCTACACCTTC. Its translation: CASSIEESHRDGYTF.